This T cell receptor (beta chain) originates from a study of cytomegalovirus exposure and HLA in healthy donors. Study-level results: Reports state that TCR beta sequences accurately predicted most subjects' HLA-A and HLA-B alleles.

There are 14 residues in the CDR3. CDR1 is SGHDN and CDR2 is FVKESK in the germline V gene. The V and J ends lost 5 bases and 2 bases respectively, with 13 bases between them. A note on this clone: The antigen remains undetermined.

Though nominally healthy at sampling, donors likely had unrecorded immune exposures. PCR amplification relied on 60 Vbeta primers (plus 13 Jbeta primers). The repertoire was sequenced with immunoSEQ multiplex PCR; TCRdb's copy has only in-frame clones and lacks some. The sample has 50,000 to 70,000 clones; approximately 83% are singletons. The sequence was obtained from a human donor in good health. The sequencing input was PBMCs. The chain uses TRBV14 and TRBJ2-7; D remains unclear. CDR3 sequence (DNA): TGTGCCAGCAGCGCACAGAATTTGGCCTACGAGCAGTACTTC. Protein sequence: CASSAQNLAYEQYF.